This T cell receptor beta chain stems from a study of cytomegalovirus exposure and HLA in healthy donors (dated by TCRdb to about 2017). Context from the whole study: In an earlier analysis of about 560 of the donors, 250 to 350 Gb of sequence data and approximately 100 million unique TCR beta sequences from 150 million to 200 million T cells were reported. An early release covering 500 to 750 HLA-typed donors comprised about 290 gigabases of sequencing data and some 79 million unique TCR sequences. Of the roughly 400 genotyped donors, roughly 80% fell in the genetic ancestry cluster associated with self-reported Caucasian donors. The study aimed to test whether cataloging public T cell receptors could reveal signatures of past pathogen exposure. The study profiled the T cell repertoires of about 640 subjects by immunosequencing and related them to cytomegalovirus serostatus. Along with the approximately 700-subject first cohort, a separate validation cohort of over 90 different subjects was used. The study combined high-throughput TCR immunosequencing, statistical association of individual TCRs with disease status, and machine learning to predict cytomegalovirus infection status. A later analysis re-examined previously published TCR beta repertoires from roughly 650 donors and added high-resolution HLA genotyping to investigate patterns of TCR occurrence. Rather than using new phenotypic data, the later analysis identified candidate immune exposures from TCR beta sequences and from how often those sequences occurred across donors. An earlier analysis of fewer than 700 of the donors applied high-throughput TCR beta sequencing to assess whether each TCR beta V gene segment acted as functional or pseudogenic. Alongside the repertoire data, information on donor age, sex, ethnicity and CMV serostatus was compiled. In a later genetic analysis, genome-wide SNP genotypes for about three fifths of the roughly 670 donors were used, and that subset was treated as a discovery cohort. All discovery cohort repertoires had been generated using a single sequencing platform. Both class I and class II loci were covered by HLA typing, at four-digit resolution. Typing coverage differed by locus: A, B, C, DRB1 and DQB1 were typed in about 629-640 donors, DQA1 in about 500, DPA1 in approximately 610, and DPB1 in 450 to 490. Several DR-DQ haplotypes were handled as single units for association and clustering because linkage in the cohort was strong. On average, 235,054 unique TCR beta nucleotide sequences were sequenced per donor among fewer than 500 genotyped donors of the cohort, with around 19% of those sequences being non-productive.

Trimming leaves V shorter by 6 bases and J shorter by 2 bases, with the junction holding 6 bases beyond the gene matches. According to the germline V gene, CDR1 reads KGHSH and CDR2 reads LQKENI. Inclusive of the bounding cysteine and phenylalanine, the CDR3 is 14 residues long. Just CDR3 DNA is preserved here, 42 bases in frame from base 1. To prepare the library, the immunoSEQ multiplex PCR assay was applied. The multiplex PCR relied on a mix of 60 forward primers for TCR Vbeta segments and 13 reverse primers for TCR Jbeta segments. A multiplex PCR assay on genomic DNA amplified the CDR3 region of rearranged TCR beta genes. The Illumina HiSeq System was used to sequence the amplified TCR beta libraries as 87-base-pair reads. On the study's bioinformatics: A later analysis counted approximately 84 million unique TCR beta chains across the 500 to 850 repertoires, and some 11 million of these chains were shared by at least two donors. A nearest-neighbor algorithm error-corrected the raw reads and collapsed the reads into unique sequences, merging closely related sequences to remove PCR and sequencing errors. V, D and J gene segments were assigned by aligning CDR3 sequences to IMGT reference sequences. Each retained sequence needed at least a six-nucleotide match to both a V gene segment and a J gene segment. A rearrangement was called productive if the CDR3 had no stop codons and remained in frame with V and J, and every other rearrangement was called non-productive. CDR3 was defined according to IMGT convention as the region running from the second conserved V-encoded cysteine to the conserved J-encoded phenylalanine. The earlier analysis of more than 450 of the donors excluded sequences that lacked an unambiguous match to a single V gene segment. In an earlier analysis of about 590 of the donors, a V segment was called functional when productive rearrangements were above 56.7%, and segregating when the standard deviation between donors exceeded 5%. A statistical classification framework was built to diagnose cytomegalovirus status from the catalog of TCR beta chain sequences. In a later analysis, V and J genes were assigned by comparing TCR nucleotide sequences against IMGT/GENE-DB human TR gene sequences. Using the TCRdist pipeline, a later analysis assigned CDR3 sequences along with most-parsimonious VDJ recombination scenarios. In a later analysis, every TCR beta chain was defined by the combination of its CDR3 amino acid sequence and its V-gene family, and reads without a unique V-gene family were dropped. As a way to deal with suspected cross-contamination and a sequencing artifact, a later analysis dropped hundreds of nucleotide sequences that were highly shared and had low generation probability. For each public chain, a later analysis derived a clonal expansion index from normalized ranks of inferred template counts within each repertoire. In a later analysis, generation probabilities were computed with a VDJ recombination model fitted to out-of-frame rearrangements, and the resulting probabilities were checked against IGoR. Hypergeometric tests were used in a later analysis to score TCR-TCR, TCR-HLA and TCR-CMV co-occurrence, with a repertoire-size bias correction applied to the TCR pairs. A later analysis estimated false discovery rates by permuting HLA or CMV assignments 20 times. In a later analysis, co-occurring TCRs were grouped using DBSCAN, with TCRdist sequence similarity added in when clustering inside HLA-allele-positive subsets. Co-occurrence clustering excluded repertoires with fewer than 30,000 or more than 120,000 public chains, plus five with anomalous nucleotide sharing. The table was pulled from immuneACCESS by TCRdb, which kept in-frame rearrangements only. Such tables lose some clones; where checked, under half of the loss comes from unresolved V genes, and the rest has no known cause. The V and J calls and the clone size are those of that table, but D and trimming were determined from the DNA. The sample records 60,000 to 100,000 clones, roughly 79% of which are singletons. Less than 2% of the sample is held by the ten biggest clonotypes.

The cohort comprised 670 or so healthy bone marrow donors. At the time of sampling, every cohort member was nominally healthy, though immune exposures that went unrecorded were likely present. The donor was CMV seronegative and belonged to the group of roughly 330 seronegative cohort members. Each donor provided a peripheral blood sample, and peripheral blood mononuclear cells were used for TCR beta sequencing. The Qiagen DNeasy Blood Extraction Kit was used to extract genomic DNA from the blood cell samples. Comments on this clone: The antigen this receptor binds is unknown. Per-base qualities were not stored, and no clone one base away is much larger.

Study-wide conclusions, independent of this receptor: In a later analysis, TCR association rates were found to vary across HLA loci, with the most associated TCRs seen for DRB1 alleles and the fewest for HLA-C alleles. Most CMV-associated TCR beta chains appeared to be HLA-restricted in a later analysis, and the HLA associations seemed to be driven largely by CMV exposure. At a false discovery rate of 0.05, a later analysis linked around 15,000 TCR beta sequences to specific HLA alleles. According to a later analysis, parvovirus B19, influenza, CMV and Epstein-Barr virus appeared linked to several top co-occurrence clusters. Compared with the 666-donor mean, donors in an Asian-associated ancestry cluster had fewer N-insertions in productive TCRs, according to a later genetic analysis. A few of the identified cytomegalovirus-associated TCR beta chains were confirmed in vitro to be specific for cytomegalovirus antigens. Correlated functional status among segregating V segments might reflect linkage disequilibrium, but an unknown experimental factor could not be ruled out. A further reported finding was that TCR beta sequences accurately predicted the HLA-A and HLA-B alleles for most subjects in the first cohort. It was suggested by the authors that the approach could potentially be generalized to other disease states and immunological phenotypes. An earlier analysis of approximately 540 of the donors showed that most TCR beta V segments appeared in productive rearrangements either about 87% or about 30% of the time, which broadly matched IMGT annotations. Roughly 17 rarely observed V segments, including chromosome 9 orphons, were excluded from the earlier analysis of some 590 of the donors because counts were too low. Roughly uniform sequencing depth across donors was assumed in presence/absence analyses, although this assumption may not hold. Across donors, most TCR sequences were observed very rarely, whereas some public TCRs were present in many individuals. An association between a missense DCLRE1C variant and V-gene and J-gene trimming of TCR beta chains was found in a later genetic analysis and replicated in an independent cohort. The study gave a list of about 150 TCR beta chains associated with cytomegalovirus. In both the original and validation cohorts, the classifier was reported to diagnose cytomegalovirus status with high specificity and sensitivity. A cluster of highly shared sequence variants was judged likely to represent a technical artifact of the sequencing pipeline. When HLA alleles, especially DR and DQ, strongly co-occurred, TCR associations were difficult to assign to individual alleles. The cohort was sequenced for TCR beta chains only, and without alpha or paired-chain data the features that could be detected were limited. In a later analysis, HLA-associated TCR beta chains showed more clonal expansion and lower generation probabilities than non-associated chains that were equally common. Some IMGT-functional V segments, including TRBV6-2 and TRBV6-3, could not be distinguished by the 87-base-pair reads and were therefore excluded. HLA typing was unavailable for some donors at each locus, so association tests used only the typed subset. CMV serostatus was the only immune exposure information available for the cohort.

This sequence uses TRBV18 and TRBJ2-7; 8 junctional bases match TRBD2. The sequencing sample was made of PBMCs. This receptor was taken from a man aged 40-55 years in good health and CMV-seronegative. The nucleotide sequence reads as follows: TGTGCCAGCTCTACGGGAGGGCTAACCTACGAGCAGTACTTC. Its product reads: CASSTGGLTYEQYF.